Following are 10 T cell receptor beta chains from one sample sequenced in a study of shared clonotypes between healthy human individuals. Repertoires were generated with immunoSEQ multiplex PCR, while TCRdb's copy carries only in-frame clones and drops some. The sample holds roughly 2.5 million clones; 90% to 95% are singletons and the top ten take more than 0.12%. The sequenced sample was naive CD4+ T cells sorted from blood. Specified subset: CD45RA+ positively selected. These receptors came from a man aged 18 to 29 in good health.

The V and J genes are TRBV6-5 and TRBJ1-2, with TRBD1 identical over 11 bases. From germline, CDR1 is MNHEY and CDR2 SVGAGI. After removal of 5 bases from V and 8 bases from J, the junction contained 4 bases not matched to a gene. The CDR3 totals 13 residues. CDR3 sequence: CASSTDRGHGYTF. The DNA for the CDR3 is TGTGCCAGCAGTACGGACAGGGGGCACGGCTACACCTTC.

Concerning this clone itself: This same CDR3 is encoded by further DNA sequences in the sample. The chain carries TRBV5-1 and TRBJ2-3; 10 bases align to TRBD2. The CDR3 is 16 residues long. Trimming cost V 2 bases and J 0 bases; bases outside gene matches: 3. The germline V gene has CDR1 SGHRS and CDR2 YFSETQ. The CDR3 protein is CASSFGLAASTDTQYF. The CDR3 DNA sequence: TGCGCCAGCAGCTTCGGACTAGCGGCTAGCACAGATACGCAGTATTTT.

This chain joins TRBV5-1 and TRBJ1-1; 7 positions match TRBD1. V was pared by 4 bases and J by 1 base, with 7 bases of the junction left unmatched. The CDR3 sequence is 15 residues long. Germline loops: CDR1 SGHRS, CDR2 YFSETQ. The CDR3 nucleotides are TGCGCCAGCAGCGCCGGGGACAGCCCGAACACTGAAGCTTTCTTT. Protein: CASSAGDSPNTEAFF.

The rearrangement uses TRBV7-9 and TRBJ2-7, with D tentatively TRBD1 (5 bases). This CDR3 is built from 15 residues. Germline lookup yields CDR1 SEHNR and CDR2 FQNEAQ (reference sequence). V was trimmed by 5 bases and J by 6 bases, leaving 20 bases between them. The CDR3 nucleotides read TGTGCCAGCAGCACCTATTTTAAGGGGTATCTCGAGCAGTACTTC. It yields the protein CASSTYFKGYLEQYF.

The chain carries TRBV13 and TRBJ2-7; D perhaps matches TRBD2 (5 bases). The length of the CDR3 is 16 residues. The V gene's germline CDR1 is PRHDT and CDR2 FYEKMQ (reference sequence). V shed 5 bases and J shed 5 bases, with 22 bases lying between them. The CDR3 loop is CASSPLISRRVDEQYF. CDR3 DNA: TGTGCCAGCAGCCCCCTGATTTCGAGGCGGGTCGACGAGCAGTACTTC.

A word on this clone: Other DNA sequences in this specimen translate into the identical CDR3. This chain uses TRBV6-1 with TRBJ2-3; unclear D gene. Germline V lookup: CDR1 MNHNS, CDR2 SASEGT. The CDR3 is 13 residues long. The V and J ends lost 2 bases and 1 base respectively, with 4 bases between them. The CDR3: CASSERGTDTQYF. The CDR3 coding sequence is TGTGCCAGCAGTGAAAGGGGCACAGATACGCAGTATTTT.

CDR3 amino acids: CASSLSGTDLYEKLFF. For the CDR3, the DNA is TGTGCCAGCAGTTTATCTGGGACAGACCTGTATGAAAAACTGTTTTTT. The V gene is TRBV27, the J gene TRBJ1-4, with 7 nucleotides matching TRBD1. CDR1 MNHEY and CDR2 SMNVEV come from the germline V gene (reference sequence). J lost 6 bases, V lost 0 bases, and 7 bases had no gene match. This CDR3 is 16 amino acids long.

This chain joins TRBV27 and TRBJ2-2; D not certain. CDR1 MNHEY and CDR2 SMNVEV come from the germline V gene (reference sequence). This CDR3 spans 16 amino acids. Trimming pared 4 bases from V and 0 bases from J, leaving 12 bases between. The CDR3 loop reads CASSSPLRSNTGELFF. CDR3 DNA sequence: TGTGCCAGCAGTTCGCCCTTAAGGTCGAACACCGGGGAGCTGTTTTTT.

CDR3 in DNA: TGTGCCAGCAGCCCCACACGGATCGGGGGCTATGGAAACACCATATATTTT. Translating it yields CASSPTRIGGYGNTIYF. The V call is TRBV14, the J call TRBJ1-3; the D gene is possibly TRBD1 (6 bases). From germline, CDR1 is SGHDN and CDR2 FVKESK. The CDR3 has 17 amino acids. The germline V and J ends were trimmed by 4 bases and 3 bases, with 19 bases remaining between them.

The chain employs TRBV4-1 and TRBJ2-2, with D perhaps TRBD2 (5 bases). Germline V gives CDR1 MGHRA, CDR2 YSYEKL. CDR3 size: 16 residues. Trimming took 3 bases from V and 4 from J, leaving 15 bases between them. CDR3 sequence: CASSHLWMSGTGELFF. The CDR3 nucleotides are TGCGCCAGCAGCCACTTATGGATGAGCGGCACCGGGGAGCTGTTTTTT.